This TCR beta chain originates from a study of blood T cell repertoires in COVID-19 (TCRdb year 2020). Context from the whole study: The collaborator samples originated in the United States, Italy and Spain and spanned the acute and convalescent phases of COVID-19. The prospective study material was composed of cDNA or gDNA derived from T cells, B-cell-depleted T cells, or PBMCs. The dataset comprised deeply sampled blood TCRbeta repertoires from subjects exposed to, actively infected with, or recovered from COVID-19. A freely available public database, intended as a resource for researchers studying the immune response to SARS-CoV-2, is where the repertoires were released. The samples were drawn from two sources: the first 160 participants of the ongoing ImmuneRACE study, and 950 to 1,500 subjects contributed by 6 global collaborators. Nearly every sample came with metadata listing a de-identified subject ID, COVID-19 status, age in years and sex. Where HLA class I and class II types were available, the types were taken from metadata supplied by the sample provider, not from assay-based typing. General conclusions and limits of the study: Clinical and demographic metadata were provided uncurated, with the amount varying by source and participant.

Whole blood was collected in K2EDTA tubes by collaborating institutions according to the institutions' own protocols. For TCRbeta analysis, collaborators shipped samples as frozen whole blood, isolated PBMCs, or DNA extracted from either of those sample types. TCRbeta CDR3 regions were amplified from genomic DNA by means of the immunoSEQ Assay, a bias-controlled multiplex PCR. As for the authors' bioinformatics: Within the assay, amplification of reference gene primers was used to estimate how many nucleated cells each sample contained. To quantify the absolute abundance of each unique TCRbeta CDR3 rearrangement, sequence reads were collapsed and filtered. For each sample, productive Simpson clonality was calculated by taking the square root of Simpson's diversity index across productive rearrangements. TCRdb's version of the immuneACCESS table is confined to in-frame rearrangements and falls short of the full clone set. An unresolved V gene accounts for under half of the shortfall where checked; the remainder is of unknown origin. V and J calls plus clone size are reproduced from that table; the DNA served to infer D and trimming. This sample lists 250,000 to 300,000 clones; around nine tenths were detected once. Clones ranked in the top ten supply approximately 12% of the sample.

As for this clone: No cognate antigen has been identified for it. Base qualities are missing; no much larger clone stands one base away.

CDR1 and CDR2 (MNHNS, SASEGT) derive from the germline V gene. Taken from cysteine to phenylalanine, the CDR3 has 15 residues. The DNA shown is the 45-base CDR3, in frame from base 1. V and J are truncated by 3 bases and 3 bases respectively, leaving an intervening sequence of 15 bases. Sequenced material: peripheral blood. The receptor comes from a woman aged 55-70 years with acute or convalescent COVID-19. The sequence joins TRBV6-1 to TRBJ2-7, with a weak D call of TRBD1 (7 bases match). The nucleotide sequence reads as follows: TGTGCCAGCAGTGACCAGGGGGGACTCTTCTACGAGCAGTACTTC. This codes for CASSDQGGLFYEQYF.